These 16 T cell receptor beta chains came from one sample sequenced in a study of blood T cell repertoires in COVID-19. This table comes from immunoSEQ multiplex PCR, and its TCRdb copy is limited to in-frame clones, with some not included. The repertoire includes approximately 280,000 clones, over 75% of them detected once, and approximately 7.5% sits in the top ten. The sample taken for sequencing was peripheral blood. These TCRs come from a young woman with COVID-19, enrolled during active disease.

This sequence joins TRBV27 and TRBJ1-2, with a possible D match to TRBD1 (5 bases). Per the germline V gene, CDR1 is MNHEY and CDR2 is SMNVEV (reference sequence). CDR3 size: 14 residues. Deletions cut 8 bases from V and 3 bases from J, with 16 bases between. CDR3 residues: CASSVGSGDYGYTF. DNA of the CDR3: TGTGCCAGCTCTGTGGGGTCGGGGGACTATGGCTACACCTTC.

The chain employs TRBV2 and TRBJ1-3; D unresolved. There are 14 residues in the CDR3. V was pared by 3 bases and J by 2 bases, with 8 bases between. CDR1 is SNHLY and CDR2 is FYNNEI in the germline V gene. The CDR3 sequence: CASSESSAGNTIYF. CDR3 bases: TGTGCCAGCAGTGAGTCTTCCGCTGGAAACACCATATATTTT.

V is TRBV7-9 and J is TRBJ2-7, with D unclear. This CDR3 has 12 residues. Germline assignment: CDR1 SEHNR and CDR2 FQNEAQ (reference sequence). The germline V and J ends were trimmed by 1 base and 6 bases, with 7 bases remaining between them. The CDR3 coding sequence is TGTGCCAGCAGCTTAGGTCCTTCCGAGCAGTACTTC. Amino acid sequence: CASSLGPSEQYF.

This clone came up once. V usage is TRBV27 and J usage is TRBJ1-6; possible D gene TRBD1, 6 bases. The CDR3 is 14 amino acids. Germline V gene lookup returns CDR1 MNHEY and CDR2 SMNVEV (reference sequence). V lost 7 bases to trimming and J lost 7 bases, with 14 bases between them. The CDR3, as DNA: TGTGCCAGCAATCTACAGGGTTCGAATTCACCCCTCCACTTT. This encodes CASNLQGSNSPLHF.

The rearrangement links TRBV5-4 to TRBJ2-1, with TRBD2 matching over 12 bases. Trimming at V came to 4 bases and at J to 7 bases, leaving 6 bases not matched to a gene. Germline V gene lookup returns CDR1 SGHNT and CDR2 YYREEE (reference sequence). The CDR3 covers 15 residues. The CDR3: CASSRPGLAGNEQFF. DNA of the CDR3: TGTGCCAGCAGCCGACCGGGACTAGCGGGTAATGAGCAGTTCTTC. Using reference TRBV5-4 and TRBJ2-1 for the parts outside the CDR3, the full variable domain is ETGVTQSPTHLIKTRGQQVTLRCSSQSGHNTVSWYQQALGQGPQFIFQYYREEENGRGNFPPRFSGLQFPNYSSELNVNALELDDSALYLCASSRPGLAGNEQFFGPGTRLTVL.

The chain couples TRBV15 to TRBJ2-2, with D uncertain. Germline CDR1 reads LNHNV; CDR2 reads YYDKDF (reference sequence). The CDR3 is 15 residues long. V lost 3 bases and J 3 bases, leaving 11 bases between the germline ends. CDR3 DNA: TGTGCCACCAGCAGTAGAGCATCGGACACCGGGGAGCTGTTTTTT. Translated: CATSSRASDTGELFF.

This chain connects TRBV28 to TRBJ2-7; 7 bases fit TRBD2. The germline CDR1 and CDR2 sequences are MDHEN and SYDVKM. CDR3 length equals 15 residues. The V gene end was trimmed by 2 bases and the J gene end by 3 bases; junction bases not matched to a gene: 7. The CDR3 spells CASSLVAGAFYEQYF. DNA for the CDR3: TGTGCCAGCAGTTTAGTGGCGGGAGCATTCTACGAGCAGTACTTC.

The V gene is TRBV5-6, the J gene TRBJ2-1; TRBD2 agrees at 13 bases. With V trimmed by 1 base and J by 7 bases, 8 bases remained unmatched. Germline CDR1 reads SGHDT; CDR2 reads YYEEEE. The CDR3 is 17 amino acids. CDR3 in amino acids: CASSLRVLGLAGNEQFF. The DNA for the CDR3 is TGTGCCAGCAGCTTGAGAGTATTGGGACTAGCGGGAAATGAGCAGTTCTTC.

To note about this clone: Germline is not matched at one junction end, which may reflect a read error. The gene calls are TRBV30 and TRBJ2-7; 10 bases line up with TRBD1. The CDR3 extends over 11 amino acids. Germline V gene data show CDR1 as GTSNPN and CDR2 as SVGIG (reference sequence). This CDR3 reads CAWSVYGTGAF. The CDR3 nucleotides read TGTGCCTGGAGTGTCTACGGGACAGGGGCCTTC.

This sequence joins TRBV28 and TRBJ2-7; the D gene is possibly TRBD1 (7 bases). The CDR3 is 15 amino acids. Germline-derived CDR1 and CDR2 are MDHEN and SYDVKM. V was clipped by 4 bases and J by 2 bases, with 15 bases between them. The CDR3 coding sequence is TGTGCCAGCAGTTATCTGCGGGACAGCCCCTACGAGCAGTACTTC. It specifies CASSYLRDSPYEQYF.

This chain's CDR3 is CASKRTASTDTQYF. The DNA for the CDR3 is TGTGCCAGTAAAAGGACAGCTAGCACAGATACGCAGTATTTT. The chain couples TRBV19 to TRBJ2-3; D might be TRBD1 (6 bases). The CDR3 loop spans 14 amino acids. CDR1 is LNHDA and CDR2 is SQIVND in the germline V gene (reference sequence). V was trimmed by 7 bases and J by 0 bases, leaving 11 bases between them.

The rearrangement links TRBV6-5 to TRBJ1-6; D is undetermined. V lost 2 bases and J lost 5, with 7 bases in between. CDR1 is MNHEY, CDR2 SVGAGI, per germline. There are 14 residues in the CDR3. The CDR3: CASSYAEDNSPLHF. The CDR3 DNA is TGTGCCAGCAGTTACGCAGAAGATAATTCACCCCTCCACTTT.

The chain employs TRBV24-1 and TRBJ2-1; 10 bases are a match to TRBD2. Germline CDR1 is KGHDR and CDR2 is SFDVKD. Trimming at V came to 9 bases and at J to 5 bases, leaving 9 bases not matched to a gene. The CDR3 loop spans 15 amino acids. This CDR3 is CATGPGLAPDNEQFF. CDR3 in DNA: TGTGCCACCGGCCCGGGACTAGCGCCAGACAATGAGCAGTTCTTC.

Comments on this clone: Other DNA sequences from this sample encode an identical CDR3 as well. The V call is TRBV3-1 (or the pseudogene TRBV3-2), the J call TRBJ2-7; D perhaps matches TRBD1 (6 bases). The CDR3 length is 16 residues. Trimming stripped 3 bases from V and 0 bases from J, with 15 bases between. Germline CDR1 and CDR2: LGHDT and YNNKEL (reference sequence). The CDR3 coding sequence is TGTGCCAGCAGCCAGGGGGCGGGCCTTAGCTCCTACGAGCAGTACTTC. Its translation is CASSQGAGLSSYEQYF.

This clone was seen a handful of times. The DNA of the CDR3 is TGTGCCACCAGTGACTCTCGGGGCCCGGGAGGGCAGCCCCAGCATTTT. The encoded protein is CATSDSRGPGGQPQHF. The rearrangement joins TRBV24-1 to TRBJ1-5, with D possibly TRBD1 on 5 matching bases. The CDR3 sequence is 16 residues long. The ends were cut back, 4 bases at V and 7 bases at J, with 19 bases in the middle. Germline V lookup: CDR1 KGHDR, CDR2 SFDVKD.

This sequence joins TRBV24-1 and TRBJ1-1; D possibly corresponds to TRBD1 (6 bases). The germline V and J ends were trimmed by 2 bases and 0 bases, with 9 bases remaining between them. From germline, CDR1 is KGHDR and CDR2 SFDVKD. This CDR3 comprises 15 residues. CDR3 nucleotides: TGTGCCACCAGTGATTCGGGACACTTGAACACTGAAGCTTTCTTT. It is translated as CATSDSGHLNTEAFF.